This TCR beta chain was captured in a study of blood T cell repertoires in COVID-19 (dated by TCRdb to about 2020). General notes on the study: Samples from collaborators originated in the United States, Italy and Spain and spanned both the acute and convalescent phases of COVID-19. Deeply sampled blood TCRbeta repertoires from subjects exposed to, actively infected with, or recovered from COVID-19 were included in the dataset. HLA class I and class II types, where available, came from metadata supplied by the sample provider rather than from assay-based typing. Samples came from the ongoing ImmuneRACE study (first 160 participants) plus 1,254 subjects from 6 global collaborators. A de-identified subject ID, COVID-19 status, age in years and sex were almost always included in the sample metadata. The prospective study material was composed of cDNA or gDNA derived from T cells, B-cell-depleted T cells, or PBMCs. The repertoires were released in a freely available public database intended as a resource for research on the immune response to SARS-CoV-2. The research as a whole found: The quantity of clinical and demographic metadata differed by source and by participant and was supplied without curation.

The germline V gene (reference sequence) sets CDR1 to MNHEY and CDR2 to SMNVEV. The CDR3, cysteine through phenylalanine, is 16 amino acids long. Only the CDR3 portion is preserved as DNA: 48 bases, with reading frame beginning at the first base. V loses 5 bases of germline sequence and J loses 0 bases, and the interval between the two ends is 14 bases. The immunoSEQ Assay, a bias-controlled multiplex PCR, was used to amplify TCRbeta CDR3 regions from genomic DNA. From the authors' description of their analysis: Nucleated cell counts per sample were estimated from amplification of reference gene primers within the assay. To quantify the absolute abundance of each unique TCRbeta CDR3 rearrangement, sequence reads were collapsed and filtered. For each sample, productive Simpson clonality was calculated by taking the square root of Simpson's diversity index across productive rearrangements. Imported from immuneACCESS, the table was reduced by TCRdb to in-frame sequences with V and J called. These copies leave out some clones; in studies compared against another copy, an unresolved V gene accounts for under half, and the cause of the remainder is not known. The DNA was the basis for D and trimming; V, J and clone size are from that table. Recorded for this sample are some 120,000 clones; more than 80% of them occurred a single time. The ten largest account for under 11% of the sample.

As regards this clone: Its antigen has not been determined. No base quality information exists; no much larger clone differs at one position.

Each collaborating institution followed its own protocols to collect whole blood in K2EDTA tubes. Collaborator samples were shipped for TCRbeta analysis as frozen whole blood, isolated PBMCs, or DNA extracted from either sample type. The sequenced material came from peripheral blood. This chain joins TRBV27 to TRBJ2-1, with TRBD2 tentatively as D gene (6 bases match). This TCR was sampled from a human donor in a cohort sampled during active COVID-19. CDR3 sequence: CASSTRDSISYNEQFF. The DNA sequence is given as TGTGCCAGCAGTACCCGGGACTCCATCTCCTACAATGAGCAGTTCTTC.